This T cell receptor (beta chain) was documented in a study of T cell responses to AZD1222 COVID-19 vaccine. About the study: Second-dose timings of about 4 or about 12 weeks were pooled.

Here immunoSEQ multiplex PCR was the method, and the copy in TCRdb shows in-frame clones only, minus some. The sample consists of 180,000 or so clones, roughly 94% of them appearing once. The germline V and J ends were trimmed by 3 bases and 6 bases, with 17 bases remaining between them. Germline CDR1 and CDR2: LGHDT and YNNKEL (reference sequence). The CDR3 is made up of 15 amino acids. This sequence was found in an adult in good health. This chain joins TRBV3-1 (or the pseudogene TRBV3-2) and TRBJ1-2; no clear D. Sample: peripheral blood, taken on day 0 of AZD1222 vaccination. As DNA, the CDR3 is TGTGCCAGCAGCCAGCTACAATCCCGCGCCGATGGCTACACCTTC. Protein product: CASSQLQSRADGYTF.